These 19 T cell receptor beta chains originate from one sample sequenced in a study of blood T cell repertoires in COVID-19 (dated by TCRdb to the early 2020s). The receptor library was made with the immunoSEQ multiplex PCR assay. TCRdb retrieved this table from immuneACCESS and kept in-frame rearrangements only. Not all clones are present; in checked studies, unresolved V genes account for under half, and no reason is known for the remainder. Across this sample there are more than 300,000 clones, with around 92% seen only once. 5% to 7.5% of the sample is taken by the ten largest. The sequencing input was peripheral blood. These receptors came from a man younger than 30 who had recovered from COVID-19.

The chain combines TRBV30 with TRBJ2-3, with 7 nucleotides matching TRBD2. The CDR3 runs 15 residues. The ends lost 5 bases at V and 7 bases at J; junction bases unmatched: 15. Germline V gene lookup returns CDR1 GTSNPN and CDR2 SVGIG (reference sequence). Written as DNA, the CDR3 is TGTGCCTGGGGGGGGACTACCCATACCGTAAATACGCAGTATTTT. This translates into CAWGGTTHTVNTQYF.

The V call is TRBV4-3, the J call TRBJ1-2; D ambiguous. Trimming left V 0 bases short and J 2 bases short, with 13 bases between. The CDR3 consists of 16 residues. The germline gives CDR1 LGHNA, CDR2 YSLEER. The CDR3 loop is CASSQDRGKANYGYTF. The CDR3 nucleotides read TGCGCCAGCAGCCAAGATAGAGGGAAGGCAAACTATGGCTACACCTTC.

The chain joins TRBV6-5 to TRBJ1-3; 10 positions agree with TRBD1. Germline V CDR1 and CDR2: MNHEY, SVGAGI. V was clipped by 4 bases and J by 7 bases; unmatched bases: 1. The CDR3 has 13 amino acids. This CDR3 reads CASSSDRGNTIYF. Written as DNA, the CDR3 is TGTGCCAGCAGTTCGGACAGGGGGAACACCATATATTTT.

The J gene is TRBJ2-2, the V gene TRBV28, with TRBD1 matching 7 bases. This CDR3 contains 14 residues. Germline values: CDR1 MDHEN, CDR2 SYDVKM. The V and J ends lost 5 bases and 1 base, in that order; junction bases with no gene match: 1. The CDR3 here is CASSTGENTGELFF. CDR3 bases: TGTGCCAGCAGTACAGGGGAGAACACCGGGGAGCTGTTTTTT. Filled out from reference TRBV28 and TRBJ2-2, the complete variable domain reads DVKVTQSSRYLVKRTGEKVFLECVQDMDHENMFWYRQDPGLGLRLIYFSYDVKMKEKGDIPEGYSVSREKKERFSLILESASTNQTSMYLCASSTGENTGELFFGEGSRLTVL.

The chain recombines TRBV7-2 with TRBJ2-1; 11 bases fit TRBD2. This CDR3 comprises 18 residues. The V segment lost 1 base and the J segment 1 base; nucleotides outside the gene matches: 6. In germline, CDR1 is SGHTA, CDR2 FQGNSA. CDR3 DNA sequence: TGTGCCAGCAGCTTAGGACTAGCGGGGATAGTTTCCTACAATGAGCAGTTCTTC. Residues: CASSLGLAGIVSYNEQFF. Full variable domain (missing parts from reference TRBV7-2 and TRBJ2-1): GAGVSQSPSNKVTEKGKDVELRCDPISGHTALYWYRQSLGQGLEFLIYFQGNSAPDKSGLPSDRFSAERTGGSVSTLTIQRTQQEDSAVYLCASSLGLAGIVSYNEQFFGPGTRLTVL.

The chain is built from TRBV5-1 and TRBJ2-7, with 7 bases fitting TRBD1. CDR3 length: 13 amino acids. With V trimmed by 0 bases and J by 6 bases, 3 bases remained unmatched. Germline CDR1 SGHRS, CDR2 YFSETQ. This chain's CDR3 is CASSLDRGLEQYF. Written as DNA, the CDR3 is TGCGCCAGCAGCTTGGACAGGGGCCTCGAGCAGTACTTC. Combining the CDR3 with reference TRBV5-1 and TRBJ2-7 gives the whole variable domain KAGVTQTPRYLIKTRGQQVTLSCSPISGHRSVSWYQQTPGQGLQFLFEYFSETQRNKGNFPGRFSGRQFSNSRSEMNVSTLELGDSALYLCASSLDRGLEQYFGPGTRLTVT.

The rearrangement links TRBV13 to TRBJ2-7; 8 nucleotides align to TRBD1. The CDR3 spans 14 residues. The germline V gene has CDR1 PRHDT and CDR2 FYEKMQ (reference sequence). Trimming took 6 bases from V and 3 from J; bases not matched to a gene: 7. The CDR3 here is CASRTRGQGYEQYF. The DNA of the CDR3 is TGTGCCAGCAGAACCCGAGGACAGGGCTACGAGCAGTACTTC. The full variable domain, its missing parts supplied by reference TRBV13 and TRBJ2-7, is AAGVIQSPRHLIKEKRETATLKCYPIPRHDTVYWYQQGPGQDPQFLISFYEKMQSDKGSIPDRFSAQQFSDYHSELNMSSLELGDSALYFCASRTRGQGYEQYFGPGTRLTVT.

The chain carries TRBV5-1 and TRBJ1-2, with D hard to call. The V and J ends lost 0 bases and 6 bases respectively, with 9 bases between them. The CDR3 length is 13 residues. CDR1 and CDR2 (germline): SGHRS, YFSETQ. The CDR3 DNA reads as TGCGCCAGCAGCTTGGTTAAGGGAGATGGCTACACCTTC. Its protein product is CASSLVKGDGYTF.

The chain carries TRBV19 and TRBJ2-3, with 9 bases aligning to TRBD1. CDR3 length equals 15 residues. V dropped 3 bases and J dropped 6; count of bases not matched to a gene: 7. Germline lookup yields CDR1 LNHDA and CDR2 SQIVND (reference sequence). The CDR3 DNA sequence: TGTGCCAGTAGTATCACCACAGGGGGCGCGGATACGCAGTATTTT. This gives the protein CASSITTGGADTQYF.

The chain combines TRBV19 with TRBJ1-1, with D perhaps matching TRBD1 (5 bases). Looked up from germline, CDR1 is LNHDA and CDR2 is SQIVND (reference sequence). This CDR3 is 17 amino acids long. Trimming pared 7 bases from V and 6 bases from J, leaving 27 bases between. The CDR3 nucleotides are TGTGCCAGTACTTCGTCCTCCGGGACTTATAGTGCCGCTGAAGCTTTCTTT. It specifies CASTSSSGTYSAAEAFF.

The chain couples TRBV27 to TRBJ2-1; 12 bases agree with TRBD2. Germline CDR1 and CDR2: MNHEY and SMNVEV (reference sequence). J was trimmed by 4 bases and V by 5 bases; bases with no gene match: 3. The CDR3 has 15 amino acids. CDR3: CASSPLAGGYNEQFF. The CDR3 bases are TGTGCCAGCAGTCCCCTAGCGGGGGGGTACAATGAGCAGTTCTTC.

The V call is TRBV10-3, the J call TRBJ1-1; unclear D gene. V was clipped by 2 bases and J by 6 bases, with 16 bases between them. The CDR3 covers 15 residues. CDR1 is ENHRY and CDR2 is SYGVKD in the germline V gene. CDR3 in DNA: TGTGCCATCAGTGAGATCTACAGTGCCCAGGCTGAAGCTTTCTTT. Translating it yields CAISEIYSAQAEAFF.

CDR3 in amino acids: CASSLGPQTEAFF. In DNA, the CDR3 is TGTGCCAGCAGCTTAGGGCCTCAGACTGAAGCTTTCTTT. V usage is TRBV7-9 and J usage is TRBJ1-1; D remains ambiguous. The CDR3 spans 13 residues. V lost 1 base and J 5 bases, leaving 8 bases between the germline ends. Germline V gene lookup returns CDR1 SEHNR and CDR2 FQNEAQ (reference sequence).

The chain has TRBV4-2 and TRBJ2-2, with 11 bases lining up with TRBD2. The V segment lost 1 base and the J segment 0 bases; nucleotides outside the gene matches: 4. CDR1 is LGHNA and CDR2 is YNFKEQ in the germline V gene. The CDR3 totals 18 residues. The CDR3 DNA follows: TGTGCCAGCAGCCAAGGCCCGGGACTAGCGGCGAACACCGGGGAGCTGTTTTTT. Translated: CASSQGPGLAANTGELFF.

This clone was recorded once. This chain uses TRBV3-1 (or the pseudogene TRBV3-2) with TRBJ2-1, with TRBD2 as a possible D gene (6 bases). The CDR3 is made up of 16 amino acids. V dropped 2 bases and J dropped 5 bases, with 16 bases sitting between them. The V gene's germline CDR1 is LGHDT and CDR2 YNNKEL (reference sequence). CDR3 sequence reads: CASSQPGQSGDNEQFF. CDR3 nucleotide sequence: TGTGCCAGCAGCCAACCAGGCCAATCGGGGGACAATGAGCAGTTCTTC.

Details on this clone: Different DNA sequences within this sample yield the same CDR3. The genes are TRBV9 and TRBJ2-5; 10 positions agree with TRBD2. The CDR3 totals 14 residues. Trimming removed 4 bases from V and 3 bases from J; junction bases left unmatched: 3. Germline lookup yields CDR1 SGDLS and CDR2 YYNGEE. CDR3 DNA sequence: TGTGCCAGCAGCACCGGACTAGCGGAAGAGACCCAGTACTTC. Amino acids: CASSTGLAEETQYF.

J is TRBJ2-5 and V is TRBV19, with 9 bases identical to TRBD1. With 5 bases clipped from V and 2 bases from J, the junction kept 6 bases outside the gene matches. The V gene's germline CDR1 is LNHDA and CDR2 SQIVND (reference sequence). This CDR3 region has 15 residues. The CDR3 loop reads CASSLNRGPQETQYF. The CDR3 DNA reads as TGTGCCAGTAGTCTCAACAGGGGGCCTCAAGAGACCCAGTACTTC.

V and J are TRBV27 and TRBJ1-1, with 7 positions matching TRBD1. CDR3 length equals 17 residues. V was clipped by 5 bases and J by 1 base; unmatched bases: 13. CDR1 is MNHEY, CDR2 SMNVEV, per germline (reference sequence). CDR3: CASSRSGTATPNTEAFF. Written as DNA, the CDR3 is TGTGCCAGCAGTCGATCCGGGACAGCGACTCCGAACACTGAAGCTTTCTTT.

This clone was seen only once. The chain employs TRBV10-3 and TRBJ1-1, with D perhaps TRBD1 (5 bases). Germline CDR1 is ENHRY and CDR2 is SYGVKD. The CDR3 totals 16 residues. The V end lost 2 bases, the J end lost 2 bases, and 15 bases lay between the germline ends. The DNA of the CDR3 is TGTGCCATCAGTGAGGAGCAGGGTTTTAGCAACACTGAAGCTTTCTTT. This codes for CAISEEQGFSNTEAFF.